A selection of T cell receptor beta chains follows, all from one sample in a study of T cells after yellow fever vaccination. TCRdb fed the 5' RACE reads into MiXCR, producing one record per CDR3 protein. The sample has 300,000 to 400,000 distinct CDR3 sequences, 3% to 4.5% seen once. The sequencing here drew on PBMCs, taken 5 days after the yellow fever booster vaccination. All receptors derive from a man between 18 and 35 years old who received the YFV17D yellow fever vaccine. CDR3s include the opening cysteine and the closing phenylalanine or tryptophan. Fields, in order: V gene, J gene, CDR3 protein.

v_call: TRBV12-3/TRBV12-4; j_call: TRBJ2-5; cdr3_aa: CASSLWGGIGYQETQYF
v_call: TRBV10-3; j_call: TRBJ2-1; cdr3_aa: CAISLNPGPGGDEQFF
v_call: TRBV12-3/TRBV12-4; j_call: TRBJ1-5; cdr3_aa: CASSLMGTGNQPQHF
v_call: TRBV20-1; j_call: TRBJ2-1; cdr3_aa: CSAPIGRGGSYNEQFF
v_call: TRBV12-3/TRBV12-4; j_call: TRBJ1-2; cdr3_aa: CASRTVSNYGYTF
v_call: TRBV5-1; j_call: TRBJ2-7; cdr3_aa: CASSLGPTGGEQYF
v_call: TRBV7-9; j_call: TRBJ2-1; cdr3_aa: CASRRGQGAYNEQFF
v_call: TRBV7-8; j_call: TRBJ2-1; cdr3_aa: CASSSRAGPSSYNEQFF
v_call: TRBV20-1; j_call: TRBJ2-3; cdr3_aa: CSASKSGGRGQYF
v_call: TRBV27; j_call: TRBJ2-5; cdr3_aa: CASSFPGLGGTQYF
v_call: TRBV5-1; j_call: TRBJ2-1; cdr3_aa: CASSIGTSGGLNNEQFF
v_call: TRBV5-1; j_call: TRBJ2-5; cdr3_aa: CASMRRGAVQETQYF
v_call: TRBV7-6; j_call: TRBJ1-3; cdr3_aa: CASSLASRSSGNTIYF
v_call: TRBV3-1; j_call: TRBJ1-2; cdr3_aa: CASSQSLMGGYTF
v_call: TRBV29-1; j_call: TRBJ2-5; cdr3_aa: CSVGTSGETQYF
v_call: TRBV19; j_call: TRBJ1-5; cdr3_aa: CASSPPRWRNQPQHF
v_call: TRBV20-1; j_call: TRBJ1-2; cdr3_aa: CSARAGSGAYGYTF
v_call: TRBV5-4; j_call: TRBJ2-1; cdr3_aa: CASSPGLAGLLRYNEQFF
v_call: TRBV20-1; j_call: TRBJ2-1; cdr3_aa: CSARDSGTEQFF
v_call: TRBV6-2/TRBV6-3; j_call: TRBJ2-6; cdr3_aa: CASSYRGALSGANVLTF
v_call: TRBV7-9; j_call: TRBJ2-7; cdr3_aa: CASSLMSLSYEQYF
v_call: TRBV21-1; j_call: TRBJ2-3; cdr3_aa: CASSNPGGPPDTQYF
v_call: TRBV9; j_call: TRBJ2-1; cdr3_aa: CASSANSDNEQFF
v_call: TRBV5-1; j_call: TRBJ2-5; cdr3_aa: CASSFRGGYQETQYF
v_call: TRBV7-6; j_call: TRBJ2-3; cdr3_aa: CASTIWSGQGADTQYF
v_call: TRBV19; j_call: TRBJ1-1; cdr3_aa: CASSNDRNTEAFF
v_call: TRBV15; j_call: TRBJ2-7; cdr3_aa: CATSSGTGPYEQYF
v_call: TRBV5-6; j_call: TRBJ2-5; cdr3_aa: CASSATGKQNFETQYF
v_call: TRBV7-2; j_call: TRBJ2-1; cdr3_aa: CASSVPGGKQFF
v_call: TRBV5-1; j_call: TRBJ2-3; cdr3_aa: CASSLAPPATDTQYF